This TCR beta chain was captured in a study of graft-versus-host responses after intestinal transplantation. The V gene's germline CDR1 is SGHVS and CDR2 FQNEAQ. There are 14 residues in the CDR3. The V gene lost 0 bases and the J gene lost 4 bases, with 10 bases spanning the gap. Notes on the study in general: Circulating GvH clones peaking coincided with falling HvG clones soon after transplant. Graft-versus-host to host-versus-graft clonal ratios in allografts were high in patients with graft-donor T cell macrochimerism.

With respect to this clone: Its antigen is unidentified.

Using immunoSEQ multiplex PCR, the repertoire was profiled, and TCRdb retains in-frame clones only, with some absent. The data contain approximately 12,000 clones, 60% to 75% of them singletons. Grafts had their tissue processed, releasing intraepithelial and lamina propria lymphocytes. Source: ileum tissue, taken around 140 days after intestinal transplantation. V is TRBV7-8 and J is TRBJ2-7; tentatively, D is TRBD2 (7 bases). The TCR originated in a human patient who received an intestinal transplant, so some T cells may come from the graft donor. CDR3 sequence (DNA): TGTGCCAGCAGCTTAGCGGGGGGGCGGTACGAGCAGTACTTC. Amino acid sequence: CASSLAGGRYEQYF.